These 11 T cell receptor beta chains were sequenced from one sample in a study of T cells in tuberculosis. Only in-frame clones appear in the TCRdb table, and some are missing; sequencing was by immunoSEQ multiplex PCR. The sample gives tens of thousands of clones, 90% to 95% of which show up once; less than 8.5% is in the top ten. Sequencing input: PBMCs. The receptors stem from a donor aged 10 to 29 with latent tuberculosis or without tuberculosis infection.

The chain has TRBV28 and TRBJ2-1; a weak D match, TRBD2 (6 bases). V was pared by 7 bases and J by 7 bases, with 11 bases between. This CDR3 has 12 amino acids. Germline V gene sequence: CDR1 MDHEN, CDR2 SYDVKM. The CDR3 is CASNLGGNEQFF. The DNA for the CDR3 is TGTGCCAGCAATCTTGGGGGGAATGAGCAGTTCTTC.

The CDR3 reads CASSQDQGAGARNEQFF. In nucleotides, the CDR3 is TGCGCCAGCAGCCAAGATCAGGGGGCGGGTGCCCGTAATGAGCAGTTCTTC. The gene calls are TRBV4-1 and TRBJ2-1; the match to TRBD1 covers 8 bases. V lost 0 bases, J lost 7 bases, and 11 bases stayed unmatched. The CDR3 loop spans 17 amino acids. The germline V gene encodes CDR1 MGHRA and CDR2 YSYEKL.

The chain joins TRBV7-6 to TRBJ2-3, with 8 nucleotides matching TRBD1. The V segment lost 1 base and the J segment 3 bases; nucleotides outside the gene matches: 6. The CDR3 runs to 16 residues. Germline V gene sequence: CDR1 SGHVS, CDR2 FNYEAQ. In nucleotides, the CDR3 is TGTGCCAGCAGCTTAGTGGCAGGGGGCGCGACAGATACGCAGTATTTT. The encoded protein is CASSLVAGGATDTQYF.

The chain uses TRBV7-3 and TRBJ1-2; D is perhaps TRBD1 (5 bases). Trimming stripped 1 base from V and 4 bases from J, with 16 bases between. The CDR3 is 16 residues long. Germline V gene lookup returns CDR1 SGHTA and CDR2 FQGTGA. The CDR3 sequence is CASSLISGGVAYGYTF. CDR3 coding DNA: TGTGCCAGCAGCTTAATTTCGGGAGGGGTAGCCTATGGCTACACCTTC.

The chain combines TRBV4-1 with TRBJ2-7; D may be TRBD1 (5 bases). The CDR3 has 16 residues. Germline V gives CDR1 MGHRA, CDR2 YSYEKL. Trimming removed 1 base at V and 3 bases at J, with 16 bases between. The CDR3 spells CASSQGRAGNYYEQYF. CDR3 nucleotides: TGCGCCAGCAGCCAAGGGCGAGCAGGGAATTACTACGAGCAGTACTTC.

Note on this clone: The junction departs from germline at one end; a sequencing error may be responsible. This chain connects TRBV11-2 to TRBJ1-5; perhaps TRBD1 as D (6 bases). The CDR3 consists of 15 residues. Per the germline V gene, CDR1 is SGHAT and CDR2 is FQNNGV. The CDR3 DNA follows: TGTGCCAGCAGTTTAGGACAGATTAGCAATCAGCCCCAGCATTTT. This gives the protein CASSLGQISNQPQHF.

The chain employs TRBV5-1 and TRBJ2-1, with D maybe TRBD2 (6 bases). The CDR3 covers 12 residues. In germline, CDR1 is SGHRS, CDR2 YFSETQ. V was pared by 7 bases and J by 2 bases, with 7 bases between. The CDR3 DNA reads as TGCGCCAGCGGGGGGACCTACAATGAGCAGTTCTTC. It codes for CASGGTYNEQFF.

The chain links TRBV30 to TRBJ1-3, with 7 bases identical to TRBD1. This CDR3 region has 14 residues. V shed 1 base, J shed 1 base, and the junction held 1 base outside the gene matches. Germline V gene data show CDR1 as GTSNPN and CDR2 as SVGIG (reference sequence). Here the CDR3 reads CAWSEQGSGNTIYF. The CDR3 bases are TGTGCCTGGAGTGAACAGGGGTCTGGAAACACCATATATTTT.

The chain links TRBV7-2 to TRBJ1-6; TRBD1 agrees at 12 bases. V dropped 1 base and J dropped 16; count of bases not matched to a gene: 8. The germline CDR1 and CDR2 sequences are SGHTA and FQGNSA. The length of the CDR3 is 15 residues. The CDR3 nucleotides are TGTGCCAGCAGCTTAGTAGGGACAGGGGGCCCAGATCTCCACTTT. Translated: CASSLVGTGGPDLHF.

The CDR3: CASSTAIAGGLYEQYF. The CDR3 nucleotides read TGTGCCAGTAGTACAGCCATAGCGGGGGGCCTCTACGAGCAGTACTTC. The V gene is TRBV19, the J gene TRBJ2-7; 10 bases match TRBD2. The germline CDR1 and CDR2 sequences are LNHDA and SQIVND (reference sequence). The junction had 9 bases not matched to a gene; V was cut back by 4 bases and J by 3 bases. The CDR3 runs 16 residues. Full variable domain (missing parts from reference TRBV19 and TRBJ2-7): DGGITQSPKYLFRKEGQNVTLSCEQNLNHDAMYWYRQDPGQGLRLIYYSQIVNDFQKGDIAEGYSVSREKKESFPLTVTSAQKNPTAFYLCASSTAIAGGLYEQYFGPGTRLTVT.

This chain links TRBV27 with TRBJ2-1; 8 bases match TRBD1. The CDR3 contains 15 residues. The ends lost 5 bases at V and 7 bases at J; junction bases unmatched: 10. Looked up from germline, CDR1 is MNHEY and CDR2 is SMNVEV (reference sequence). The CDR3 sequence: CASSTRQGYDNEQFF. For the CDR3, the DNA is TGTGCCAGCAGTACAAGACAGGGGTACGATAATGAGCAGTTCTTC.